The TCR beta chain under discussion was sequenced for a study of Ad26.COV2.S vaccination and SARS-CoV-2 variants. As to this clone: Its antigen is as yet unknown. Additional DNA sequences in this sample encode the identical CDR3.

Treatment noted: about 20 received Ad26.COV2.S at low or high dose, single or two shots; five or six received placebo; per-sample allocation not given. All samples were drawn on day 63, counting from the first vaccine or placebo injection. The data were produced by immunoSEQ multiplex PCR, yet TCRdb's version contains in-frame clones alone and is incomplete. Seen here are about 350,000 clones, 70% to 90% observed once, and the top ten hold 3% to 4%. The study's findings and limits: People given the vaccine had a wider spike-specific TCR breadth than placebo recipients did. Similar non-spike TCR breadth was observed in recipients of vaccine and of placebo.

The source was peripheral blood, collected in a trial of Ad26.COV2.S vaccine versus placebo. The receptor comes from a person aged 18 to 65 who received the Ad26.COV2.S COVID-19 vaccine or a placebo.

The CDR3 DNA reads TGTGCCAGCAGCTCCTGGGACAGAACCTACGAGCAGTACTTC. The encoded protein is CASSSWDRTYEQYF. The chain combines TRBV7-9 with TRBJ2-7; the match to TRBD1 covers 7 bases. The CDR3 extends over 14 amino acids. V shed 4 bases, J shed 2 bases, and the junction held 5 bases outside the gene matches. The germline CDR1 and CDR2 sequences are SEHNR and FQNEAQ (reference sequence). The complete variable domain, with remaining parts taken from reference TRBV7-9 and TRBJ2-7, reads DTGVSQNPRHKITKRGQNVTFRCDPISEHNRLYWYRQTLGQGPEFLTYFQNEAQLEKSRLLSDRFSAERPKGSFSTLEIQRTEQGDSAMYLCASSSWDRTYEQYFGPGTRLTVT.